A single sample is the source of the 17 T cell receptor beta chains below, sequenced in a study of blood T cells in healthy people across ages. Then a second PCR, running about 7 to 11 cycles, was carried out with a sample-barcoded 5' primer and a J-beta primer mix. TCRdb re-called the 5' RACE reads through MiXCR, storing one row per CDR3 protein. Of around 1.7 million distinct CDR3 sequences in the sample, about 30% were seen once. Material: blood. The receptors stem from a woman aged 25 to 39 in good health.

This clonotype was detected once. This chain links TRBV3-1 with TRBJ2-1, with D possibly TRBD1 on 7 matching bases. V was trimmed by 4 bases and J by 5 bases, leaving 12 bases between them. Germline V gene data show CDR1 as LGHDT and CDR2 as YNNKEL (reference sequence). The CDR3 length is 14 residues. In nucleotides, the CDR3 is TGTGCCAGCAGCCTCCAGGGGGGAGACAATGAGCAGTTCTTC. Translation gives CASSLQGGDNEQFF.

The DNA for the CDR3 is TGTGCCAGCAGCTATAAGGGACCGGCGGGTGAGCAGTTCTTC. The encoded protein is CASSYKGPAGEQFF. This sequence joins TRBV7-2 and TRBJ2-1; D might be TRBD1 or TRBD2, each matching 5 bases. Germline lookup yields CDR1 SGHTA and CDR2 FQGNSA. The CDR3 has 14 amino acids. Trimming left V 4 bases short and J 9 bases short, with 16 bases between.

Note on this clonotype: One base away lies a much larger clone, so this may be a sequencing read error. The chain uses TRBV12-3 or TRBV12-4 and TRBJ2-1; D is possibly TRBD1 (6 bases). The end of the DNA is better explained by TRBJ2-7, so the J call may be wrong. The CDR3 covers 16 residues. CDR3 bases: TGTGCCACCGAGGCAGGGGCGAGGAGCTCCTACAATGAGCAGTACTTC. This encodes CATEAGARSSYNEQYF.

In this sample, this clonotype turned up many times. V is TRBV5-1 and J is TRBJ2-3, with D perhaps TRBD1 (5 bases). Between the trimmed V and J ends, which lost 0 bases and 1 base, there was a span of 6 bases. The CDR3 is 14 amino acids. The germline V gene has CDR1 SGHRS and CDR2 YFSETQ. CDR3 coding DNA: TGCGCCAGCAGCTTGGGGGGCCGCACAGATACGCAGTATTTT. Residues: CASSLGGRTDTQYF.

This clonotype showed up just a few times. The J gene is TRBJ1-1, the V gene TRBV12-3 or TRBV12-4; D perhaps matches TRBD1 (5 bases). The CDR3 extends over 14 amino acids. V dropped 5 bases and J dropped 0 bases, with 10 bases sitting between them. Written as DNA, the CDR3 is TGTGCCAGCAGTAAAAACAGGTTGAACACTGAAGCTTTCTTT. It encodes CASSKNRLNTEAFF.

This clonotype was seen repeatedly, ten times or more. The CDR3 here is CASSFENYGYTF. The CDR3 DNA sequence: TGCGCCAGCAGCTTTGAAAACTATGGCTACACCTTC. The chain uses TRBV5-1 and TRBJ1-2; D unresolved. Per the germline V gene, CDR1 is SGHRS and CDR2 is YFSETQ. V was pared by 2 bases and J by 2 bases, with 4 bases between. CDR3 length: 12 residues.

The chain combines TRBV6-5 with TRBJ2-7; 11 bases line up with TRBD2. CDR1 and CDR2 (germline): MNHEY, SVGAGI. The CDR3 runs to 15 residues. Losses at the gene ends were 9 bases for V and 1 base for J; bases not matched to a gene: 8. The CDR3 nucleotides are TGTGCCAGTGCCGAACTAGCGGGAGAGTCCTACGAGCAGTACTTC. It yields the protein CASAELAGESYEQYF.

This clonotype was seen many times. The gene calls are TRBV20-1 and TRBJ2-1; TRBD2 agrees at 10 bases. The CDR3 totals 15 residues. V lost 4 bases, J lost 8 bases, and 11 bases stayed unmatched. Germline-derived CDR1 and CDR2 are DFQATT and SNEGSKA (reference sequence). CDR3 sequence reads: CSANGASGRVDEQFF. The DNA of the CDR3 is TGCAGTGCTAACGGGGCTAGCGGGAGAGTGGATGAGCAGTTCTTC.

This sequence joins TRBV4-1 and TRBJ1-4; D perhaps matches TRBD1 (5 bases). The CDR3 runs to 15 residues. Germline assignment: CDR1 MGHRA and CDR2 YSYEKL. The germline V and J ends were trimmed by 5 bases and 3 bases, with 13 bases remaining between them. CDR3 protein: CASSSLGTSNEKLFF. In DNA form, the CDR3 reads TGCGCCAGCAGCTCCCTCGGGACCTCTAATGAAAAACTGTTTTTT.

The count of this clonotype is one. V and J are TRBV7-2 and TRBJ1-2, with TRBD1 matching 8 bases. Germline CDR1 reads SGHTA; CDR2 reads FQGNSA. V was clipped by 8 bases and J by 6 bases; unmatched bases: 14. CDR3 size: 15 residues. CDR3 residues: CASGLRPDRADGYTF. The CDR3 nucleotides are TGTGCCAGCGGCCTCAGACCGGACAGGGCCGATGGCTACACCTTC.

This clonotype was observed at least ten times. The chain carries TRBV5-1 and TRBJ2-7; D may correspond to TRBD1 or TRBD2 (6 bases each). This CDR3 spans 13 amino acids. Germline V CDR1 and CDR2: SGHRS, YFSETQ. The V end lost 0 bases, the J end lost 5 bases, and 9 bases lay between the germline ends. The CDR3 region has the DNA TGCGCCAGCAGCTTGGTAGGGGGGAACGAGCAGTACTTC. Amino acids: CASSLVGGNEQYF. Drawing the rest from reference TRBV5-1 and TRBJ2-7, the complete variable domain is KAGVTQTPRYLIKTRGQQVTLSCSPISGHRSVSWYQQTPGQGLQFLFEYFSETQRNKGNFPGRFSGRQFSNSRSEMNVSTLELGDSALYLCASSLVGGNEQYFGPGTRLTVT.

This clonotype was observed many times. The genes are TRBV20-1 and TRBJ1-2; 7 nucleotides agree with TRBD1. The J segment lost 5 bases and the V segment lost 3 bases, leaving 6 bases of the junction unmatched. The germline gives CDR1 DFQATT, CDR2 SNEGSKA (reference sequence). This CDR3 region has 13 residues. CDR3 residues: CSASDRASYGYTF. The CDR3, as DNA: TGCAGTGCTAGTGACAGGGCCTCATATGGCTACACCTTC.

J is TRBJ2-6 and V is TRBV19; weak D call: TRBD1 (6 bases). V was clipped by 3 bases and J by 4 bases, with 13 bases between them. The CDR3 loop spans 16 amino acids. Germline CDR1 LNHDA, CDR2 SQIVND (reference sequence). CDR3 amino acids: CASSMLQGSGANVLTF. The CDR3 region has the DNA TGTGCCAGTAGTATGCTACAGGGCTCCGGGGCCAACGTCCTGACTTTC. Looking up the rest from reference TRBV19 and TRBJ2-6 gives the full variable domain: DGGITQSPKYLFRKEGQNVTLSCEQNLNHDAMYWYRQDPGQGLRLIYYSQIVNDFQKGDIAEGYSVSREKKESFPLTVTSAQKNPTAFYLCASSMLQGSGANVLTFGAGSRLTVL.

This clonotype was detected a few times. The chain couples TRBV12-3 or TRBV12-4 to TRBJ1-1; D is perhaps TRBD1 (6 bases). The CDR3 extends over 15 amino acids. Trimming pared 5 bases from V and 7 bases from J, leaving 20 bases between. In DNA, the CDR3 is TGTGCCAGCAGTCGCCGAGCAGGGGAACGGGATGAAGCTTTCTTT. Translation: CASSRRAGERDEAFF.

This clonotype has more than one count but fewer than ten. The V gene is TRBV6-2 or TRBV6-3, the J gene TRBJ1-1; the D is unclear. Germline assignment: CDR1 MNHEY and CDR2 SVGEGT. The CDR3 consists of 12 residues. Trimming took 9 bases from V and 9 from J, leaving 17 bases between them. CDR3 sequence reads: CASSGPGMKAFF. The CDR3 DNA is TGTGCCAGTAGTGGACCGGGCATGAAAGCTTTCTTT.

This chain links TRBV5-1 with TRBJ1-4; D might be TRBD1 (5 bases). Trimming removed 7 bases from V and 8 bases from J, with 24 bases in between. Per the germline V gene, CDR1 is SGHRS and CDR2 is YFSETQ. The CDR3 contains 16 residues. The CDR3 protein is CASAGSTLSGGEKLFF. The CDR3 DNA reads TGCGCCAGCGCCGGTTCGACGCTTAGCGGGGGAGAAAAACTGTTTTTT.

This rearrangement joins TRBV10-3 to TRBJ2-3, with TRBD2 identical over 10 bases. There are 20 residues in the CDR3. Germline V gene sequence: CDR1 ENHRY, CDR2 SYGVKD. Unmatched junction bases numbered 16, after V lost 2 bases and J lost 2 bases. CDR3 sequence: CAISEGFGSGGALPTDTQYF. The DNA of the CDR3 is TGTGCCATCAGTGAGGGGTTCGGGAGCGGGGGGGCTCTCCCCACAGATACGCAGTATTTT.